This entry is about one T cell receptor beta chain. Its antigen is unidentified. This record comes from a study of T-cell reconstitution after alpha-beta-depleted transplantation in children. V lost 4 bases and J lost 8; bases outside the gene matches: 8. The germline V gene has CDR1 SGDLS and CDR2 YYNGEE. This CDR3 contains 14 residues. This sample's TCRbeta library carried unique molecular identifier barcodes. From the PCR reads, TCRdb called clonotypes with MiXCR, one entry per CDR3 protein. The sample has about 500,000 distinct CDR3 sequences, roughly 10% seen once. Whole-study findings and limits: Surviving recipient T cells and intrathymic progenitors accounted for some patients' high TCRbeta diversity at day 60. Expanded graft clones, several hundred of them, were reportedly the source of alpha-beta T cells about two months after transplant. At the one-year point after transplant, T-cell counts and TCRbeta diversity were found to come mostly from T cells that had been newly produced.

This sequence was found in a female patient aged 2-9 years who had a stem cell transplant for aplastic anemia, so the T cells may come from the graft donor. The source material was PBMCs, mostly from graft donor cells, sampled 180 days after TCRalphabeta/CD19-depleted stem cell transplant. This chain connects TRBV9 to TRBJ2-1, with 8 bases identical to TRBD1. This chain's CDR3 is CASSPGQAVHEQFF. CDR3 nucleotides: TGTGCCAGCAGCCCGGGACAGGCGGTTCATGAGCAGTTCTTC.